This T cell receptor (beta chain) derives from a study of cytomegalovirus exposure and HLA in healthy donors. 60 Vbeta and 13 Jbeta primers were used in PCR. Repertoires were generated with immunoSEQ multiplex PCR, while TCRdb's copy carries only in-frame clones and drops some. Of roughly 150,000 clones listed, 70% were seen once; the top ten hold 2.1%. This clone occurred a few times. Antigen: not known. Notes on the study in general: It was only CMV serostatus that was available as immune exposure information.

The sample was PBMCs. This TCR was sampled from a woman between 55 and 75 years old in good health and CMV-seropositive.

DNA of the CDR3: TGTGCCAGCAGTTTCATCCGGACAGGGGGCGGGGGGGAGACCCAGTACTTC. This encodes CASSFIRTGGGGETQYF. The chain uses TRBV28 and TRBJ2-5, with 11 bases matching TRBD1. The CDR3 is made up of 17 amino acids. Germline CDR1 is MDHEN and CDR2 is SYDVKM. V lost 3 bases and J lost 5; bases outside the gene matches: 11. The variable domain in full, completed from reference TRBV28 and TRBJ2-5, reads DVKVTQSSRYLVKRTGEKVFLECVQDMDHENMFWYRQDPGLGLRLIYFSYDVKMKEKGDIPEGYSVSREKKERFSLILESASTNQTSMYLCASSFIRTGGGGETQYFGPGTRLLVL.